A single sample gave rise to the 17 T cell receptor beta chains below, sequenced in a study of shared clonotypes between healthy human individuals. TCRdb keeps only in-frame clones here, not all; method: immunoSEQ multiplex PCR. The sample includes millions of clones, approximately 92% of them seen just once. The specimen sequenced was naive CD4+ T cells sorted from blood. Subset given: CD45RA+ positively selected. The receptors derive from a young man in good health.

This chain joins TRBV11-2 and TRBJ1-1; the D is unclear. V lost 7 bases and J lost 1, with 10 bases in between. Germline loops: CDR1 SGHAT, CDR2 FQNNGV. The CDR3 contains 13 residues. For the CDR3, the DNA is TGTGCCAGCAACCTGCGAGGGAACACTGAAGCTTTCTTT. Its translation is CASNLRGNTEAFF.

The V and J genes are TRBV5-8 and TRBJ1-4, with TRBD1 as a possible D gene (5 bases). CDR1 SGHTS and CDR2 YDEGEE come from the germline V gene. V gave up 0 bases and J gave up 4 bases, with 10 bases separating them. The CDR3 has 15 amino acids. DNA of the CDR3: TGTGCCAGCAGCTTGGGGAGCAGGGATAATGAAAAACTGTTTTTT. Its translation: CASSLGSRDNEKLFF.

The chain couples TRBV2 to TRBJ2-3; tentative D call: TRBD2 (7 bases). V gave up 7 bases and J gave up 7 bases, with 21 bases separating them. The germline CDR1 and CDR2 sequences are SNHLY and FYNNEI. The CDR3 runs to 15 residues. The DNA for the CDR3 is TGTGCCAGCACCCCGGGGGGCGGGAGTAGTAATACGCAGTATTTT. Translation: CASTPGGGSSNTQYF. The variable domain in full, completed from reference TRBV2 and TRBJ2-3, reads EPEVTQTPSHQVTQMGQEVILRCVPISNHLYFYWYRQILGQKVEFLVSFYNNEISEKSEIFDDQFSVERPDGSNFTLKIRSTKLEDSAMYFCASTPGGGSSNTQYFGPGTRLTVL.

The genes are TRBV11-2 and TRBJ2-7; the D gene is possibly TRBD1 (6 bases). V lost 3 bases and J lost 3, with 15 bases in between. The CDR3 sequence is 15 residues long. Germline assignment: CDR1 SGHAT and CDR2 FQNNGV. The chain's CDR3 is CASSFSPAGVYEQYF. The CDR3 DNA follows: TGTGCCAGCAGCTTCTCTCCGGCAGGGGTCTACGAGCAGTACTTC.

This rearrangement joins TRBV4-3 to TRBJ1-2, with D maybe TRBD1 (6 bases). The germline V gene encodes CDR1 LGHNA and CDR2 YSLEER. This CDR3 comprises 17 residues. Trimming left V 0 bases short and J 7 bases short, with 21 bases between. CDR3 in DNA: TGCGCCAGCAGCCAAGATATTGGGGGCGGCGGGGTTTTTGGCTACACCTTC. The encoded protein is CASSQDIGGGGVFGYTF.

The V gene is TRBV5-6, the J gene TRBJ1-1; D is uncertain. Between the trimmed V and J ends, which lost 0 bases and 3 bases, there was a span of 9 bases. CDR1 and CDR2 (germline): SGHDT, YYEEEE. The CDR3 is 14 amino acids. CDR3 sequence reads: CASSLEGPHTEAFF. In DNA, the CDR3 is TGTGCCAGCAGCTTGGAAGGGCCCCACACTGAAGCTTTCTTT. The whole variable domain, filled in from reference TRBV5-6 and TRBJ1-1, reads DAGVTQSPTHLIKTRGQQVTLRCSPKSGHDTVSWYQQALGQGPQFIFQYYEEEERQRGNFPDRFSGHQFPNYSSELNVNALLLGDSALYLCASSLEGPHTEAFFGQGTRLTVV.

In its sample, this clone was seen once. The gene calls are TRBV30 and TRBJ1-6; no clear D. CDR3 length: 14 residues. Trimming removed 2 bases from V and 5 bases from J, with 10 bases in between. CDR1 GTSNPN and CDR2 SVGIG come from the germline V gene (reference sequence). The CDR3, as DNA: TGTGCCTGGAGTAGGAAAACTGATAATTCACCCCTCCACTTT. Its protein product is CAWSRKTDNSPLHF.

This clone appeared a single time. The V and J genes are TRBV7-2 and TRBJ1-3; D not resolved. Per germline, CDR1 SGHTA and CDR2 FQGNSA. This CDR3 is built from 15 residues. The V end was cut by 0 bases, the J end by 4 bases, with 10 bases between. DNA of the CDR3: TGTGCCAGCAGCTTAGCAGTTGGTAGGGGAAACACCATATATTTT. Its protein is CASSLAVGRGNTIYF.

This clone showed up just once. The rearrangement links TRBV9 to TRBJ2-3, with 9 bases aligning to TRBD2. The CDR3 contains 16 residues. Germline V gene lookup returns CDR1 SGDLS and CDR2 YYNGEE. With V trimmed by 1 base and J by 0 bases, 3 bases remained unmatched. The CDR3 protein is CASSVYLAGSTDTQYF. Here the CDR3 DNA reads TGTGCCAGCAGCGTATACCTAGCGGGGAGCACAGATACGCAGTATTTT.

The rearrangement links TRBV6-5 to TRBJ2-7, with TRBD2 matching 11 bases. The length of the CDR3 is 13 residues. CDR1 and CDR2 from the germline V gene are MNHEY and SVGAGI. The V gene end was trimmed by 8 bases and the J gene end by 2 bases; junction bases not matched to a gene: 2. DNA of the CDR3: TGTGCCAGCGGGACTAGCGGCACCTACGAGCAGTACTTC. Translation gives CASGTSGTYEQYF.

CDR3 in DNA: TGCGCCAGCAGTGAGGGGCAAGAGACCCAGTACTTC. Its translation is CASSEGQETQYF. The rearrangement uses TRBV10-1 and TRBJ2-5; D unclear. CDR1 and CDR2 from the germline V gene are WNHNN and SYGVQD (reference sequence). This CDR3 has 12 residues. Trimming left V 2 bases short and J 2 bases short, with 3 bases between.

Turning to this clone: Other DNA sequences in this specimen translate into the identical CDR3. The chain is built from TRBV5-4 and TRBJ2-7, with 11 bases lining up with TRBD2. Germline values: CDR1 SGHNT, CDR2 YYREEE (reference sequence). CDR3 length: 13 amino acids. Losses at the gene ends were 7 bases for V and 4 bases for J; bases not matched to a gene: 4. CDR3 sequence: CASSLAGVYEQYF. CDR3 bases: TGTGCCAGCTCACTAGCGGGAGTATACGAGCAGTACTTC.

This chain uses TRBV5-1 with TRBJ2-7; 11 bases agree with TRBD1. V trimming: 4 bases; J trimming: 6 bases; junction bases outside the gene matches: 9. Germline V gene data show CDR1 as SGHRS and CDR2 as YFSETQ. The CDR3 is 15 amino acids. CDR3 sequence: CASSRTGGKGIEQYF. The CDR3 DNA reads as TGCGCCAGCAGCCGGACAGGGGGCAAAGGGATCGAGCAGTACTTC.

The V gene is TRBV5-1, the J gene TRBJ2-5; the match to TRBD2 covers 8 bases. The germline V gene has CDR1 SGHRS and CDR2 YFSETQ. J was trimmed by 1 base and V by 1 base; bases with no gene match: 6. The CDR3 has 16 amino acids. The CDR3 sequence is CASSLSAGGLQETQYF. The CDR3 DNA sequence: TGCGCCAGCAGCTTGAGTGCGGGAGGACTCCAAGAGACCCAGTACTTC.

The V gene is TRBV6-1, the J gene TRBJ2-2, with 8 bases aligning to TRBD1. The V and J ends lost 6 bases and 8 bases, in that order; junction bases with no gene match: 8. The CDR3 length is 14 residues. Germline V gene data show CDR1 as MNHNS and CDR2 as SASEGT. The CDR3 is CASRGTGSKGELFF. In DNA, the CDR3 is TGTGCCAGCAGGGGGACAGGCTCGAAGGGGGAGCTGTTTTTT.

The chain combines TRBV27 with TRBJ1-1; D is perhaps TRBD1 (5 bases). The CDR3 contains 15 residues. Germline V gene lookup returns CDR1 MNHEY and CDR2 SMNVEV (reference sequence). V dropped 5 bases and J dropped 5 bases, with 18 bases sitting between them. CDR3 DNA: TGTGCCAGCAGTGCGATTTTGGGGGAGAGGACTGAAGCTTTCTTT. The encoded protein is CASSAILGERTEAFF.

This clone was counted only a few times. The chain employs TRBV5-6 and TRBJ1-1; D not certain. Germline values: CDR1 SGHDT, CDR2 YYEEEE. This CDR3 is 14 amino acids long. The germline V and J ends were trimmed by 1 base and 4 bases, with 11 bases remaining between them. The CDR3: CASSLRGLITEAFF. The DNA of the CDR3 is TGTGCCAGCAGCTTGAGAGGGCTCATCACTGAAGCTTTCTTT.